This T cell receptor (beta chain) appears in the sequencing data of a study of CD8 T cells in ankylosing spondylitis. Findings of the study overall: Disease-associated clones were reportedly significantly overrepresented in matched ankylosing spondylitis synovial fluid. Several highly homologous variants formed a TCR beta motif that appeared characteristic of ankylosing spondylitis blood.

Germline V gene lookup returns CDR1 MNHEY and CDR2 SMNVEV (reference sequence). The CDR3 loop spans 15 amino acids. V lost 4 bases, J lost 13 bases, and 15 bases stayed unmatched. As to this clonotype: Its antigen is unknown.

Quantitative 5'-RACE with molecular barcodes generated TCR beta libraries. TCRdb re-called the 5' RACE reads through MiXCR, storing one row per CDR3 protein. The sample includes some 130,000 distinct CDR3 sequences, 8% to 9% seen only once; the top ten take 7.3%. This sequence originates from a male donor with ankylosing spondylitis. The chain is built from TRBV27 and TRBJ2-3; 9 nucleotides line up with TRBD1. Sequenced material: synovial fluid, either unsorted or a sorted T cell fraction (not recorded which). CDR3 region: CASSYGTGLDLPKYF. The CDR3 region has the DNA TGTGCCAGCAGTTACGGGACAGGGTTGGATCTGCCGAAGTATTTT.